These 29 T cell receptor beta chains were sequenced from one sample in a study of blood T cells in healthy people across ages (dated by TCRdb to between 2015 and 2016). The library came from 5' RACE. TCRdb names Illumina HiSeq 2500 as the instrument used. A second PCR of about 6 to 12 cycles was performed with a sample-barcoded 5' primer and a J-beta primer mix. TCRdb itself trimmed the public reads at Q25 with fastp, ran MiXCR and retained productive beta chains. Entries that share a CDR3 protein sequence are merged under the most common genes and DNA. The sample table shows about 280,000 distinct CDR3 sequences, and roughly 26% are seen once. 29% of the sample goes to the ten largest clones. Sample: blood. The receptors derive from a woman between 65 and 79 years old in good health.

The V gene is TRBV6-2 or TRBV6-3, the J gene TRBJ2-6, with TRBD1 identical over 10 bases. J was trimmed by 2 bases and V by 2 bases; bases with no gene match: 6. There are 18 residues in the CDR3. Germline V lookup: CDR1 MNHEY, CDR2 SVGEGT. CDR3 sequence (DNA): TGTGCCAGCAGTTACCTCCCGGGACAGGGGACTGGGGCCAACGTCCTGACTTTC. The encoded protein is CASSYLPGQGTGANVLTF.

Ten or more counts support this clonotype. V is TRBV20-1 and J is TRBJ2-3; TRBD2 matches at 14 bases. Germline trimming cut 5 bases from V and 3 bases from J; bases unmatched to any gene: 7. Germline lookup yields CDR1 DFQATT and CDR2 SNEGSKA (reference sequence). The CDR3 runs to 16 residues. The CDR3 sequence is CSAQTSGRAGTDTQYF. CDR3 nucleotides: TGCAGTGCTCAGACTAGCGGGAGGGCCGGGACAGATACGCAGTATTTT.

This clonotype occurred many times. The V gene is TRBV6-2 or TRBV6-3, the J gene TRBJ2-5; the match to TRBD2 covers 7 bases. TRBJ2-1 matches the DNA end more closely, so the J call is doubtful. Germline V CDR1 and CDR2: MNHEY, SVGEGT. The CDR3 loop spans 13 amino acids. The CDR3 DNA reads TGTGCCAGCAGTTCTCTAGCGGCCAATGAGCAGTTCTTC. This codes for CASSSLAANEQFF.

The gene calls are TRBV13 and TRBJ1-1, with TRBD1 matching over 8 bases. Germline V gene lookup returns CDR1 PRHDT and CDR2 FYEKMQ (reference sequence). This CDR3 has 14 residues. V was pared by 5 bases and J by 5 bases, with 7 bases of the junction left unmatched. The CDR3 sequence is CASSPGQGLTEAFF. The CDR3 bases are TGTGCCAGCAGCCCAGGACAGGGTTTGACTGAAGCTTTCTTT.

This chain uses TRBV5-1 with TRBJ2-1; D is unresolved. The length of the CDR3 is 13 residues. Trimming left V 7 bases short and J 5 bases short, with 13 bases between. The germline gives CDR1 SGHRS, CDR2 YFSETQ. This CDR3 is CASGLGYDNEQFF. In nucleotides, the CDR3 is TGCGCCAGCGGGTTAGGGTACGACAATGAGCAGTTCTTC.

This clonotype was recorded a few times. The chain couples TRBV7-2 to TRBJ2-5; D not resolved. The ends were cut back, 8 bases at V and 5 bases at J, with 12 bases in the middle. This CDR3 region has 12 residues. Germline V CDR1 and CDR2: SGHTA, FQGNSA. The DNA of the CDR3 is TGTGCCAGCGGGCTAGGCCGGGAGACCCAGTACTTC. Its translation is CASGLGRETQYF.

The V call is TRBV5-1, the J call TRBJ1-2, with D uncertain. Trimming removed 4 bases at V and 4 bases at J, with 17 bases between. Looked up from germline, CDR1 is SGHRS and CDR2 is YFSETQ. The CDR3 has 15 residues. CDR3 residues: CASSADGNVGYGYTF. CDR3 in DNA: TGCGCCAGCAGCGCCGACGGTAATGTCGGCTATGGCTACACCTTC. The full variable domain, in which reference TRBV5-1 and TRBJ1-2 provide the parts outside the CDR3, is KAGVTQTPRYLIKTRGQQVTLSCSPISGHRSVSWYQQTPGQGLQFLFEYFSETQRNKGNFPGRFSGRQFSNSRSEMNVSTLELGDSALYLCASSADGNVGYGYTFGSGTRLTVV.

The chain carries TRBV29-1 and TRBJ2-1; D not certain. Germline values: CDR1 SQVTM, CDR2 ANQGSEA. Deletions cut 1 base from V and 3 bases from J, with 13 bases between. CDR3 size: 15 residues. CDR3 sequence (DNA): TGCAGCGTTGAAGCCACTGAGCAGAGCTACAATGAGCAGTTCTTC. Protein product: CSVEATEQSYNEQFF.

The rearrangement uses TRBV24-1 and TRBJ1-2, with D tentatively TRBD1 (5 bases). The CDR3 sequence is 14 residues long. Trimming stripped 0 bases from V and 1 base from J, with 5 bases between. Germline loops: CDR1 KGHDR, CDR2 SFDVKD. The CDR3, as DNA: TGTGCCACCAGTGATTTGGACAGTAACTATGGCTACACCTTC. Its translation: CATSDLDSNYGYTF.

This clonotype appeared a few times. The rearrangement links TRBV29-1 to TRBJ2-5; D call uncertain. The end of the DNA fits TRBJ2-1 better, so the J call may be wrong. This CDR3 region has 14 residues. The V gene's germline CDR1 is SQVTM and CDR2 ANQGSEA. As DNA, the CDR3 is TGCAGCGTTGAGTCAGTATCAGTCTACAATGAGCAGTTCTTC. It codes for CSVESVSVYNEQFF.

CDR3 sequence reads: CSARSTTGGLSYEQYF. The DNA for the CDR3 is TGCAGTGCTAGATCCACTACAGGGGGTCTATCCTACGAGCAGTACTTC. V and J are TRBV20-1 and TRBJ2-7, with 8 bases fitting TRBD1. J was trimmed by 1 base and V by 2 bases; bases with no gene match: 10. Germline V lookup: CDR1 DFQATT, CDR2 SNEGSKA (reference sequence). This CDR3 spans 16 amino acids.

This clonotype was observed a handful of times. The CDR3 coding sequence is TGTGCCAGCAGCCGACGGGGACTTCTCTACGAGCAGTACTTC. This codes for CASSRRGLLYEQYF. V gene TRBV7-2 combines with J gene TRBJ2-7; possible D gene TRBD2, 6 bases. Germline V gene lookup returns CDR1 SGHTA and CDR2 FQGNSA. Trimming took off 5 bases at V and 3 bases at J, with 14 bases between the two ends. The CDR3 extends over 14 amino acids.

This clonotype was observed a handful of times. In nucleotides, the CDR3 is TGTGCCAGCAGCTTCGGACTACAGTACCAAGAGACCCAGTACTTC. It encodes CASSFGLQYQETQYF. The chain uses TRBV5-5 and TRBJ2-5; possibly TRBD2 for D (6 bases). The V and J ends lost 2 bases and 0 bases respectively, with 11 bases between them. This CDR3 is 15 amino acids long. The V gene's germline CDR1 is SGHKS and CDR2 YYEKEE (reference sequence).

The V call is TRBV3-1, the J call TRBJ2-5; 7 bases are a match to TRBD2. CDR3 length: 15 amino acids. V lost 0 bases and J lost 1; bases outside the gene matches: 2. CDR1 and CDR2 (germline): LGHDT, YNNKEL (reference sequence). The CDR3 reads CASSQEASGQETQYF. In nucleotides, the CDR3 is TGTGCCAGCAGCCAAGAGGCTAGCGGCCAAGAGACCCAGTACTTC.

In this sample, this clonotype turned up once. The chain employs TRBV7-2 and TRBJ1-1; D is unresolved. The CDR3 extends over 13 amino acids. Trimming removed 5 bases at V and 4 bases at J, with 11 bases between. CDR1 and CDR2 (germline): SGHTA, FQGNSA. CDR3 sequence: CASSPIPITEAFF. Written as DNA, the CDR3 is TGTGCCAGCAGCCCAATCCCGATCACTGAAGCTTTCTTT.

This clonotype was counted only a few times. This rearrangement joins TRBV5-1 to TRBJ2-1, with D tentatively TRBD2 (6 bases). CDR1 and CDR2 from the germline V gene are SGHRS and YFSETQ. V was trimmed by 0 bases and J by 7 bases, leaving 11 bases between them. The length of the CDR3 is 14 residues. CDR3 sequence (DNA): TGCGCCAGCAGCTTGGGCACTAGCTCAAATGAGCAGTTCTTC. It yields the protein CASSLGTSSNEQFF.

The V call is TRBV20-1, the J call TRBJ2-3; 15 nucleotides match TRBD2. Germline V gene sequence: CDR1 DFQATT, CDR2 SNEGSKA (reference sequence). CDR3 size: 15 residues. Trimming removed 0 bases from V and 11 bases from J; junction bases left unmatched: 6. The CDR3 loop is CSARDAGTSGGMQYF. For the CDR3, the DNA is TGCAGTGCTAGAGATGCCGGGACTAGCGGGGGGATGCAGTATTTT.

This chain connects TRBV12-5 to TRBJ2-5; the match to TRBD2 covers 7 bases. The assigned J gene may be wrong: the sequence end matches TRBJ2-1 better. The V gene's germline CDR1 is LGHNT and CDR2 FRNRAP. The CDR3 spans 13 residues. CDR3 sequence (DNA): TGTGCTAGTGGTTTGGCCGCGGGGGTTGAGCAGTTCTTC. Its protein is CASGLAAGVEQFF.

This chain connects TRBV6-1 to TRBJ2-1; 9 bases align to TRBD2. V shed 1 base and J 9 bases; nucleotides not matched to a gene: 1. This CDR3 has 13 residues. CDR1 MNHNS and CDR2 SASEGT come from the germline V gene. CDR3 bases: TGTGCCAGCAGTGAAGGGACTAGCGTTGAGCAGTTCTTC. This encodes CASSEGTSVEQFF.

This clonotype was counted only a few times. V usage is TRBV20-1 and J usage is TRBJ2-5, with TRBD1 matching over 8 bases. Per germline, CDR1 DFQATT and CDR2 SNEGSKA (reference sequence). V lost 5 bases, J lost 5 bases, and 7 bases stayed unmatched. The CDR3 extends over 13 amino acids. The CDR3 coding sequence is TGCAGTGCTGAACGGACAGGGACGGAGACCCAGTACTTC. Its translation: CSAERTGTETQYF.

This clonotype was counted many times. This sequence joins TRBV28 and TRBJ2-3; TRBD1 agrees at 9 bases. CDR1 MDHEN and CDR2 SYDVKM come from the germline V gene. This CDR3 has 20 residues. J lost 3 bases, V lost 8 bases, and 24 bases had no gene match. CDR3 sequence reads: CASPPEWASHGTGRTDTQYF. The CDR3 coding sequence is TGTGCCAGCCCTCCTGAGTGGGCGTCTCACGGGACAGGGAGGACAGATACGCAGTATTTT.

This clonotype turned up a few times. The chain links TRBV5-8 to TRBJ2-3, with D tentatively TRBD2 (6 bases). Trimming stripped 0 bases from V and 14 bases from J, with 22 bases between. The CDR3 runs 15 residues. Germline CDR1 and CDR2: SGHTS and YDEGEE. CDR3 coding DNA: TGTGCCAGCAGCTTGGGTGCGGCTAGCGCTTCTCCTCCGTATTTT. Translated, it gives CASSLGAASASPPYF.

This clonotype was counted at least ten times. This chain connects TRBV27 to TRBJ2-2, with D possibly called TRBD1 or TRBD2 (5 bases each). CDR3 size: 15 residues. CDR1 is MNHEY, CDR2 SMNVEV, per germline (reference sequence). V lost 7 bases to trimming and J lost 1 base, with 13 bases between them. Here the CDR3 reads CASTPGRRNTGELFF. The DNA for the CDR3 is TGTGCCAGCACCCCGGGGCGAAGGAACACCGGGGAGCTGTTTTTT.

The chain combines TRBV20-1 with TRBJ1-1; 7 bases line up with TRBD1. This CDR3 region has 12 residues. Germline V gives CDR1 DFQATT, CDR2 SNEGSKA (reference sequence). Here the CDR3 reads CRTQGRNTEAFF. The CDR3 DNA reads TGCAGGACACAGGGGAGGAACACTGAAGCTTTCTTT.

This chain's CDR3 is CASSDAGGKGSTEAFF. CDR3 sequence (DNA): TGTGCCAGCAGCGACGCCGGGGGAAAAGGTAGCACTGAAGCTTTCTTT. The chain joins TRBV12-3 or TRBV12-4 to TRBJ1-1; D might be TRBD1 (5 bases). There are 16 residues in the CDR3. V was cut by 6 bases and J by 4 bases, with 21 bases left in between.

The V gene is TRBV27, the J gene TRBJ1-5, with 8 bases fitting TRBD1. This CDR3 has 17 residues. Germline V gene sequence: CDR1 MNHEY, CDR2 SMNVEV (reference sequence). With 8 bases clipped from V and 5 bases from J, the junction kept 17 bases outside the gene matches. The CDR3 loop is CASVLWKHRGLDQPQHF. CDR3 bases: TGTGCCAGCGTACTGTGGAAGCACAGGGGGTTGGATCAGCCCCAGCATTTT.

This clonotype appeared a few times. The chain recombines TRBV29-1 with TRBJ2-1; a possible D gene is TRBD1 (5 bases). Germline CDR1 is SQVTM and CDR2 is ANQGSEA. This CDR3 comprises 15 residues. V shed 4 bases and J shed 1 base, with 14 bases lying between them. The CDR3, as DNA: TGCAGCGTTGTGTGGGGCTCGCAGTCCTACAATGAGCAGTTCTTC. Translation: CSVVWGSQSYNEQFF.

The chain carries TRBV7-6 and TRBJ2-3, with D tentatively TRBD1 (5 bases). V was trimmed by 2 bases and J by 0 bases, leaving 9 bases between them. The germline V gene encodes CDR1 SGHVS and CDR2 FNYEAQ. This CDR3 has 15 amino acids. As DNA, the CDR3 is TGTGCCAGCAGCTTACAGGGAATGAGCACAGATACGCAGTATTTT. Translation: CASSLQGMSTDTQYF.

This clonotype came up once. The rearrangement links TRBV24-1 to TRBJ1-6; unclear D gene. Per germline, CDR1 KGHDR and CDR2 SFDVKD. V dropped 4 bases and J dropped 5 bases, with 11 bases sitting between them. CDR3 length equals 15 residues. Here the CDR3 reads CATSDGRTNNSPLHF. CDR3 coding DNA: TGTGCCACCAGTGACGGACGGACGAATAATTCACCCCTCCACTTT.